These 3 T cell receptor beta chains share one sample of origin, sequenced in a study of Ad26.COV2.S vaccination and SARS-CoV-2 variants. Treatment in this sample: some 19 received Ad26.COV2.S at low or high dose, single or two shots; roughly five received placebo; per-sample allocation not given. Sampling took place 63 days after the first vaccine or placebo injection. Using immunoSEQ multiplex PCR, the repertoire was profiled, and TCRdb retains in-frame clones only, with some absent. The table records almost 400,000 clones, about 89% of them present only once. The source material was peripheral blood, sampled in a trial of Ad26.COV2.S vaccine versus placebo. The source of these receptors is a person between 18 and 59 years old who received the Ad26.COV2.S COVID-19 vaccine or a placebo.

This sequence joins TRBV20-1 and TRBJ2-3; D is unresolved. The CDR3 consists of 11 residues. Deletions cut 7 bases from V and 4 bases from J, with 9 bases between. Germline CDR1 and CDR2: DFQATT and SNEGSKA (reference sequence). CDR3 sequence (DNA): TGCAGTGAGAGAGTGGCAGATACGCAGTATTTT. Translated: CSERVADTQYF.

This CDR3 is CASSSRTGSEQYF. CDR3 in DNA: TGTGCCAGCAGCTCCCGGACAGGGTCCGAGCAGTACTTC. The chain is built from TRBV7-9 and TRBJ2-7; 8 positions agree with TRBD1. Germline CDR1 is SEHNR and CDR2 is FQNEAQ (reference sequence). This CDR3 comprises 13 residues. Germline trimming cut 4 bases from V and 6 bases from J; bases unmatched to any gene: 5.

The rearrangement joins TRBV6-5 to TRBJ2-1; TRBD1 might be the D (5 bases). Deletions cut 4 bases from V and 4 bases from J, with 8 bases between. Germline CDR1 is MNHEY and CDR2 is SVGAGI. The CDR3 runs 13 residues. The CDR3 is CASSSRGYNEQFF. The CDR3 region has the DNA TGTGCCAGCAGTTCTAGGGGTTACAATGAGCAGTTCTTC.